This T cell receptor beta chain was profiled in a study of blood T cell repertoires in COVID-19. Across the study: The United States, Italy and Spain provided the acute and convalescent COVID-19 samples. PBMCs, B-cell-depleted T cells, or T cells were the source of the cDNA or gDNA that made up the material.

This clone came up a few times. Participant reports of clinical history set cohort assignment. Two negative PCRs, clearance, or symptom resolution characterized the recovered Cohort 3 donors. TCRdb's table, derived via immunoSEQ multiplex PCR, lists solely in-frame clones and lacks some. In the table there are approximately 290,000 clones, approximately 85% of which are singletons. This CDR3 is 13 amino acids long. V was trimmed by 6 bases and J by 0 bases, leaving 8 bases between them. Germline loops: CDR1 KGHDR, CDR2 SFDVKD. The TCR was taken from a woman aged 25-40 years who had recovered from COVID-19. Material for sequencing was PBMCs or T cells enriched from blood (not recorded which). V is TRBV24-1 and J is TRBJ2-7, with D possibly TRBD1 on 5 matching bases. CDR3 amino acids: CATSHRSSYEQYF. The DNA of the CDR3 is TGTGCCACCAGTCACAGGAGCTCCTACGAGCAGTACTTC.